Listed here are 25 T cell receptor beta chains from one sample, sequenced in a study of beta chain features in type 1 diabetes. Since all of the isolated RNA was reverse transcribed, expressed TCRB transcripts were what got sequenced. Profiled with immunoSEQ multiplex PCR; TCRdb holds only in-frame clones, not every one. In the table there are about 350,000 clones, roughly a fifth of which are singletons. Sequencing was performed on naive CD4+ T cells from blood. All receptors derive from a woman in her late teens or twenties in good health.

The chain's CDR3 is CASSRGQGDEQFF. The CDR3 DNA is TGCGCCAGCAGCAGGGGACAGGGGGATGAGCAGTTCTTC. The chain couples TRBV5-1 to TRBJ2-1, with TRBD1 matching 11 bases. Losses at the gene ends were 4 bases for V and 8 bases for J; bases not matched to a gene: 2. The CDR3 runs 13 residues. Germline loops: CDR1 SGHRS, CDR2 YFSETQ.

The gene calls are TRBV19 and TRBJ1-1; TRBD1 might be the D (6 bases). Deletions cut 6 bases from V and 5 bases from J, with 22 bases between. The CDR3 covers 16 residues. Germline assignment: CDR1 LNHDA and CDR2 SQIVND (reference sequence). The CDR3 region has the DNA TGTGCCAGTAGCCCACTGGGAGGGGGACGGTGGACTGAAGCTTTCTTT. It codes for CASSPLGGGRWTEAFF.

The chain employs TRBV5-1 and TRBJ2-5; D gene unclear. From germline, CDR1 is SGHRS and CDR2 YFSETQ. The CDR3 runs to 14 residues. V lost 4 bases to trimming and J lost 5 bases, with 15 bases between them. The CDR3 DNA follows: TGCGCCAGCAGCCCAGGATATTTGATGGAGACCCAGTACTTC. The encoded protein is CASSPGYLMETQYF.

This clone was seen a few times. Within the sample, other DNA sequences also encode this same CDR3. The V and J genes are TRBV30 and TRBJ1-1, with D possibly matching TRBD1 (6 bases). V dropped 3 bases and J dropped 0 bases, with 8 bases sitting between them. This CDR3 spans 13 amino acids. CDR1 and CDR2 (germline): GTSNPN, SVGIG (reference sequence). Here the CDR3 reads CAWRQGLNTEAFF. The CDR3 DNA follows: TGTGCCTGGAGACAGGGACTGAACACTGAAGCTTTCTTT.

The chain carries TRBV7-2 and TRBJ2-1; 9 positions match TRBD2. Germline loops: CDR1 SGHTA, CDR2 FQGNSA. J gave up 5 bases and V 0 bases, and 2 bases lay outside the gene matches. This CDR3 spans 15 amino acids. CDR3: CASSLARGGNNEQFF. The CDR3 DNA is TGTGCCAGCAGCTTAGCGCGGGGGGGTAACAATGAGCAGTTCTTC.

This clone has more than one count but fewer than ten. This rearrangement joins TRBV27 to TRBJ1-5, with a possible D match to TRBD1 (5 bases). V lost 3 bases, J lost 2 bases, and 11 bases lay in between. The CDR3 is made up of 15 amino acids. CDR1 MNHEY and CDR2 SMNVEV come from the germline V gene (reference sequence). CDR3 bases: TGTGCCAGCAGTTTCATAGGGGATGGCAATCAGCCCCAGCATTTT. Amino acids: CASSFIGDGNQPQHF.

Regarding this clone: Other DNA variants within this sample encode the same CDR3. The chain recombines TRBV7-9 with TRBJ1-2, with 10 bases lining up with TRBD1. The length of the CDR3 is 14 residues. V gave up 5 bases and J gave up 2 bases; unmatched junction bases: 2. The germline V gene encodes CDR1 SEHNR and CDR2 FQNEAQ (reference sequence). CDR3 sequence: CASSPGQGNYGYTF. The CDR3 bases are TGTGCCAGCAGCCCGGGACAGGGGAACTATGGCTACACCTTC. The whole variable domain, remainder taken from reference TRBV7-9 and TRBJ1-2, is DTGVSQNPRHKITKRGQNVTFRCDPISEHNRLYWYRQTLGQGPEFLTYFQNEAQLEKSRLLSDRFSAERPKGSFSTLEIQRTEQGDSAMYLCASSPGQGNYGYTFGSGTRLTVV.

This rearrangement joins TRBV30 to TRBJ2-1, with 15 bases identical to TRBD2. The ends lost 2 bases at V and 6 bases at J; junction bases unmatched: 5. Germline CDR1 GTSNPN, CDR2 SVGIG (reference sequence). This CDR3 is 16 amino acids long. Here the CDR3 DNA reads TGTGCCTGGAGTCGGGGACTAGCGGGAGGACTCAATGAGCAGTTCTTC. This translates into CAWSRGLAGGLNEQFF.

The V call is TRBV18, the J call TRBJ1-1, with D perhaps matching TRBD1 (6 bases). The V end was cut by 2 bases, the J end by 2 bases, with 9 bases between. The CDR3 has 14 amino acids. Germline values: CDR1 KGHSH, CDR2 LQKENI. The CDR3 DNA is TGTGCCAGCTCACCAAACAGGGCAAACACTGAAGCTTTCTTT. Translated: CASSPNRANTEAFF.

This clone was seen only a few times. The chain is built from TRBV6-5 and TRBJ2-1; TRBD1 is a possible D gene (5 bases). V dropped 0 bases and J dropped 6 bases, with 12 bases sitting between them. Germline-derived CDR1 and CDR2 are MNHEY and SVGAGI. The CDR3 has 15 amino acids. CDR3 sequence reads: CASSYSGQVSNEQFF. In DNA form, the CDR3 reads TGTGCCAGCAGTTACTCGGGGCAGGTTAGCAATGAGCAGTTCTTC.

This clone was counted between two and nine times. V is TRBV28 and J is TRBJ1-6; D call uncertain. Germline CDR1 reads MDHEN; CDR2 reads SYDVKM. V was clipped by 4 bases and J by 5 bases, with 3 bases between them. The CDR3 sequence is 12 residues long. The CDR3 here is CASSSDNSPLHF. For the CDR3, the DNA is TGTGCCAGCAGTTCAGATAATTCACCCCTCCACTTT.

This clone was picked up a small number of times. The chain uses TRBV2 and TRBJ2-3; TRBD2 agrees at 10 bases. The CDR3 is made up of 15 amino acids. V was pared by 3 bases and J by 4 bases, with 4 bases of the junction left unmatched. The V gene's germline CDR1 is SNHLY and CDR2 FYNNEI. The DNA of the CDR3 is TGTGCCAGCAGTGACGCTAGCGGGAGTTCAGATACGCAGTATTTT. Its translation is CASSDASGSSDTQYF.

V is TRBV6-1 and J is TRBJ2-7; TRBD1 matches at 11 bases. This CDR3 has 14 residues. The V segment lost 7 bases and the J segment 3 bases; nucleotides outside the gene matches: 5. Per the germline V gene, CDR1 is MNHNS and CDR2 is SASEGT. CDR3 sequence: CASTRTGGDYEQYF. The CDR3 bases are TGTGCCAGCACTCGGACAGGGGGCGACTACGAGCAGTACTTC.

The rearrangement links TRBV5-1 to TRBJ1-1; D is undetermined. CDR3 length: 13 residues. Germline-derived CDR1 and CDR2 are SGHRS and YFSETQ. V gave up 3 bases and J gave up 0 bases, with 6 bases separating them. CDR3 region: CASSYYLNTEAFF. The DNA for the CDR3 is TGCGCCAGCAGCTACTATCTGAACACTGAAGCTTTCTTT.

This chain uses TRBV6-6 with TRBJ2-1, with D possibly matching TRBD2 (5 bases). V was pared by 2 bases and J by 1 base, with 9 bases between. Germline assignment: CDR1 MNHNY and CDR2 SVGAGI (reference sequence). This CDR3 is 15 amino acids long. In nucleotides, the CDR3 is TGTGCCAGCAGTTACGGCCTAGCTTCCTACAATGAGCAGTTCTTC. Translating gives CASSYGLASYNEQFF.

This clone came up a few times. The chain has TRBV7-2 and TRBJ2-3; TRBD2 agrees at 9 bases. V was pared by 2 bases and J by 1 base, with 4 bases of the junction left unmatched. From germline, CDR1 is SGHTA and CDR2 FQGNSA. This CDR3 has 16 amino acids. The CDR3 DNA reads TGTGCCAGCAGCTTATCCTCTAGCGGGGGCACAGATACGCAGTATTTT. Its translation: CASSLSSSGGTDTQYF.

V usage is TRBV29-1 and J usage is TRBJ1-1; 7 nucleotides line up with TRBD1. From germline, CDR1 is SQVTM and CDR2 ANQGSEA. The V and J ends lost 8 bases and 6 bases, in that order; junction bases with no gene match: 12. This CDR3 region has 13 residues. The CDR3 DNA reads TGCAGCTTCTACAGGGGAGCCTTGGCTGAAGCTTTCTTT. Residues: CSFYRGALAEAFF.

The gene calls are TRBV4-1 and TRBJ2-3; 10 nucleotides line up with TRBD2. Per the germline V gene, CDR1 is MGHRA and CDR2 is YSYEKL. V was clipped by 1 base and J by 6 bases; unmatched bases: 7. This CDR3 comprises 16 residues. CDR3 nucleotide sequence: TGCGCCAGCAGCCAAGGAGCGGGGGGGAGGGTCGATACGCAGTATTTT. This codes for CASSQGAGGRVDTQYF.

The rearrangement uses TRBV30 and TRBJ2-3; perhaps TRBD1 as D (5 bases). CDR1 and CDR2 from the germline V gene are GTSNPN and SVGIG (reference sequence). The CDR3 length is 13 residues. The V end lost 2 bases, the J end lost 0 bases, and 6 bases lay between the germline ends. Here the CDR3 reads CAWSKGSTDTQYF. CDR3 bases: TGTGCCTGGAGTAAGGGGAGCACAGATACGCAGTATTTT.

This chain uses TRBV30 with TRBJ2-1; TRBD2 might be the D (6 bases). Trimming took off 7 bases at V and 4 bases at J, with 14 bases between the two ends. The germline gives CDR1 GTSNPN, CDR2 SVGIG (reference sequence). CDR3 length: 13 residues. The CDR3 loop reads CASSGTRYNEQFF. The CDR3, as DNA: TGTGCCTCCTCCGGGACTCGTTACAATGAGCAGTTCTTC.

The rearrangement uses TRBV9 and TRBJ2-7, with 9 bases aligning to TRBD2. With 0 bases clipped from V and 4 bases from J, the junction kept 5 bases outside the gene matches. This CDR3 is 15 amino acids long. The germline V gene encodes CDR1 SGDLS and CDR2 YYNGEE. As DNA, the CDR3 is TGTGCCAGCAGCGTAGCTAGCGGGGTTTCTTACGAGCAGTACTTC. Protein product: CASSVASGVSYEQYF. Using reference TRBV9 and TRBJ2-7 for the parts outside the CDR3, the full variable domain is DSGVTQTPKHLITATGQRVTLRCSPRSGDLSVYWYQQSLDQGLQFLIQYYNGEERAKGNILERFSAQQFPDLHSELNLSSLELGDSALYFCASSVASGVSYEQYFGPGTRLTVT.

The V gene is TRBV14, the J gene TRBJ2-7; TRBD2 is a possible D gene (5 bases). V lost 11 bases to trimming and J lost 0 bases, with 17 bases between them. The germline V gene has CDR1 SGHDN and CDR2 FVKESK. This CDR3 region has 14 residues. In nucleotides, the CDR3 is TGTGCCTCGAGGAGGACTCTCGACTCCTACGAGCAGTACTTC. Translating gives CASRRTLDSYEQYF.

This clone has more than one count but fewer than ten. The chain uses TRBV2 and TRBJ2-5; 7 bases align to TRBD1. The V gene's germline CDR1 is SNHLY and CDR2 FYNNEI. The CDR3 covers 13 residues. J was trimmed by 0 bases and V by 8 bases; bases with no gene match: 3. The CDR3 here is CASRGGYQETQYF. DNA of the CDR3: TGTGCCAGCCGAGGGGGCTACCAAGAGACCCAGTACTTC.

The chain carries TRBV12-5 and TRBJ2-3; D may be TRBD1 (6 bases). Germline CDR1 is LGHNT and CDR2 is FRNRAP. The CDR3 spans 16 residues. Trimming removed 6 bases from V and 3 bases from J, with 19 bases in between. CDR3 amino acids: CASGPSPGQRTDTQYF. CDR3 sequence (DNA): TGTGCTAGTGGCCCTTCGCCGGGACAAAGAACAGATACGCAGTATTTT.

The chain recombines TRBV7-2 with TRBJ1-3, with 7 bases fitting TRBD1. V gave up 4 bases and J gave up 2 bases; unmatched junction bases: 14. This CDR3 is 18 amino acids long. Germline loops: CDR1 SGHTA, CDR2 FQGNSA. The CDR3 DNA reads TGTGCCAGCAGCTCCCGACAGGGACTTGGAGATGCTGGAAACACCATATATTTT. This encodes CASSSRQGLGDAGNTIYF. The full variable domain, in which reference TRBV7-2 and TRBJ1-3 provide the parts outside the CDR3, is GAGVSQSPSNKVTEKGKDVELRCDPISGHTALYWYRQSLGQGLEFLIYFQGNSAPDKSGLPSDRFSAERTGGSVSTLTIQRTQQEDSAVYLCASSSRQGLGDAGNTIYFGEGSWLTVV.